Listed below are T cell receptor beta chains from one sample, sequenced in a study of T cells in Graves' hyperthyroidism and ophthalmopathy. TCRdb processed the multiplex PCR reads anew with MiXCR; each CDR3 protein has one entry. The data show just under 750,000 distinct CDR3 sequences, approximately 40% seen once. What was sequenced was blood. The receptors were sampled from a woman aged 40 to 55 with Graves' hyperthyroidism. Both conserved end residues are part of each CDR3. A D gene is named only where the DNA matches it firmly. Only some rows state a clone size, as once, few, many or a class for expanded clones.

>many|NA|15|TRBJ2-6|TRBV20-1
TGCAGTGCTAGAGCGTACACCTCTGGGGCCAACGTCCTGACTTTC
CSARAYTSGANVLTF
>many|NA|13|TRBJ2-7|TRBV7-9
TGTGCCAGCAGCGGACCAACGAAGAACGAGCAGTACTTC
CASSGPTKNEQYF
>NA|TRBD1|17|TRBJ1-6|TRBV9
TGTGCCAGCAGCAGGGACAGGGTGGGGCCCTATAATTCACCCCTCCACTTC
CASSRDRVGPYNSPLHF
>many|TRBD1|15|TRBJ2-7|TRBV2
TGTGCCAGCAGTACCGGACAGGGGCGCCCCTACGAGCAGTACTTC
CASSTGQGRPYEQYF
>NA|NA|15|TRBJ2-7|TRBV29-1
TGCAGCGTTGTGTTTGGGCAGGGAGGCCTTTACGAGCAGTACTTC
CSVVFGQGGLYEQYF
>NA|TRBD1|15|TRBJ2-5|TRBV7-6
TGTGCCAGCAGCGTTGAAGAAACAGGGGAACAGACCCAGTACTTC
CASSVEETGEQTQYF
>NA|NA|15|TRBJ2-6|TRBV25-1
TGTGCCAGCAGTGGCAGGGAATCTGGGGCCAACGTCCTGACTTTC
CASSGRESGANVLTF
>few|NA|14|TRBJ1-5|TRBV28
TGTGCCAGCACTTCCCCGGCGGGCAATCAGCCCCAGCATTTT
CASTSPAGNQPQHF
>many|NA|13|TRBJ2-7|TRBV12-3/TRBV12-4
TGTGCCAGCAGTTTAGCTGCAGTCTACGAGCAGTACTTC
CASSLAAVYEQYF
>NA|TRBD1|14|TRBJ1-1|TRBV6-5
TGTGCCAGCAGTTTGGCAGGGGGACTCGCTGGAGCTTTCTTT
CASSLAGGLAGAFF
>many|NA|14|TRBJ2-7|TRBV12-3/TRBV12-4
TGTGCCAGCAGTTTATCCCGTCTCGCGTCCGAGCAGTACTTC
CASSLSRLASEQYF
>few|TRBD1|13|TRBJ1-2|TRBV6-2/TRBV6-3
TGTGCCAGCACCGCGGGGACAGGGACTGGCTACACCTTC
CASTAGTGTGYTF
>once|TRBD1|13|TRBJ1-2|TRBV2
TGTGCCAGCAGTGGGGGACAGGGAGGAGGCTACACCTTC
CASSGGQGGGYTF
>few|TRBD2|18|TRBJ2-7|TRBV7-3
TGTGCCAGCAGCCCCACGGCGGGGCTAGCGGGATATTTTGGGGATTGGTACTTC
CASSPTAGLAGYFGDWYF
>NA|TRBD2|14|TRBJ2-1|TRBV7-2
TGTGCCAGCAGCGTCAAGCGGGAGAGTTATGAGCAGTTCTTC
CASSVKRESYEQFF
>few|NA|14|TRBJ1-1|TRBV5-5
TGTGCCAGCACCTACGTGGGGGTCCACACTGAAGCTTTCTTT
CASTYVGVHTEAFF
>few|NA|11|TRBJ2-2|TRBV7-9
TGTGCCAGCAGTCAGCCGGGGGAGCTGTTTTTT
CASSQPGELFF
>NA|TRBD1|15|TRBJ1-1|TRBV12-3/TRBV12-4
TGTGCCAGCAGCTTAGACGGGACAGGGAACGCTGAAGCTTTCTTT
CASSLDGTGNAEAFF
>NA|TRBD1|13|TRBJ1-2|TRBV7-9
TGTGCCAGCAGAGGGGGCCCGGATCGGGGCTACACCTTC
CASRGGPDRGYTF
>NA|TRBD2|16|TRBJ2-5|TRBV14
TGTGCCAGCAGCCCTCTTTCTGGGGGGGGCCAAGAGACCCAGTACTTC
CASSPLSGGGQETQYF
>NA|NA|15|TRBJ1-3|TRBV15
TGTGCCACCAGCAGTTTCAGGGTCTCTGGAAACACCATATATTTT
CATSSFRVSGNTIYF
>many|TRBD1|13|TRBJ1-6|TRBV6-5
TGTGCCAGCAGGGACAGGGGGAAATCACCCCTCCACTTT
CASRDRGKSPLHF
>many|NA|14|TRBJ2-2|TRBV24-1
TGTGCCACCAGTGATCCCAGAGGGGTCGGGGAGCTGTTTTTT
CATSDPRGVGELFF
>NA|TRBD1|15|TRBJ2-5|TRBV5-1
TGCGCCAGCAGCTCCGGGACAGGGATTATAGAGACCCAGTACTTC
CASSSGTGIIETQYF
>NA|TRBD2|16|TRBJ2-3|TRBV7-2
TGTGCCAGCAGCCGGCGGCAAGGCAGCGGGGAAGATACGCAGTATTTT
CASSRRQGSGEDTQYF